This T cell receptor (beta chain) appears in the sequencing data of a study of shared clonotypes between healthy human individuals (dated by TCRdb to about 2020). About the full investigation: Two women and three men aged 18 to 49 years were included in the cohort. For each donor, CD4 naive and CD4 memory were each given three plates, CD8 naive was given two plates, and CD8 memory was given one plate. To estimate repertoire size and how much clonotype sharing occurs between individuals, the study deeply sequenced the blood TCR repertoires of about five healthy adults. Different laboratories and diverse techniques were used to prepare libraries and sequence TCR repertoires, to increase sequencing depth and limit assay-specific biases. Each donor's leukapheresis produced roughly between roughly 0.85 and 9.5 billion PBMCs. What the authors observed across the whole study: Sampling was restricted to blood, and TCR repertoires in tissue are likely to differ from TCR repertoires in blood. Pairwise subsampling indicated that sequencing depth was expected to affect the degree of clonotype sharing among donors. Because the study included a small number of donors, the genetic and exposure-history diversity represented was limited. Estimated clonotype richness was generally larger for naive than for memory subsets. Roughly 5% of naive CD4, 3.5% of naive CD8, roughly 2.4% of memory CD4, and 0.4% of memory CD8 clonotypes were shared across a few donors. Even with the large sequencing depth, rarefaction of the sorted-subset datasets indicated that sequencing was incomplete. Clonotypes shared by all four sorted-subset donors showed higher generation probabilities than non-shared clonotypes.

Using the deep immunoSEQ assay, multiplex PCR amplified TCR CDR3 regions from genomic DNA. For each cell subset, the extracted genomic DNA was distributed evenly across all wells of several immunoSEQ 96-well plates, and each plate served as one replicate. Each replicate PCR for sorted subsets received around 200 ng genomic DNA, equal to roughly 33,000 T cell genomes. The purified libraries were quantified using a Qubit 3.0 fluorometer, sized with a Bioanalyzer 2100, and then quantified again using the KAPA Library Quantification kit. Each immunoSEQ 96-well plate was sequenced on its own single-read 150-cycle Illumina NextSeq 550 flow cell. Concerning the study's data processing: The immunoSEQ output contained only junctional sequences without quality scores, so filtering could not match that applied to full-length reads. Sequences were annotated with PyIR, a Python wrapper for IgBLAST v1.9, and V/J genes and CDR3 were assigned using IMGT germline references. Reads were removed for weak V/J assignments (E-value above 1e-6), missing CDR3, stop codons, out-of-frame junctions, or ambiguous translated residues. V3J clonotypes were defined as sequences sharing an identical inferred V gene, J gene, and CDR3 amino acid sequence. To compute the percentage overlap between repertoires, the number of shared unique clonotypes was divided by the size of the smaller repertoire. RTK rarefaction, the Chao1 estimator, and Recon v2.1 estimates of unobserved clonotypes were used to assess repertoire richness. Generation probabilities for all TCRbeta clonotypes obtained by the gDNA method from several donors were computed using OLGA. The table comes from immuneACCESS by way of TCRdb, which keeps in-frame sequences with V and J called. Part of the clones is missing from these tables; in studies checked, under half for an unresolved V gene and the rest for unknown reasons. Clone size and V and J calls were adopted from that table, with D and trimming inferred from the DNA. This sample lists some 2,000,000 clones; around 96% were detected once. The top ten hold more than 0.95% of the sample.

CD8 naive samples were CD45RO-negative cells positively selected for CCR7, giving a CD45RA+CCR7+ population that excluded TemRA cells. The donors were healthy, HIV-negative adults who had no recently reported acute infections or vaccinations. All donors were Caucasian adults living in Nashville, Tennessee, USA. Blood was obtained by leukapheresis, after which PBMCs were separated by Ficoll-Histopaque density gradient centrifugation and cryopreserved in liquid nitrogen vapor phase. Analytical flow cytometry was used to check the purity and quantity of every magnetically sorted T cell population. From each sorted fraction, genomic DNA was isolated and quantified by UV absorbance on a Nanodrop 2000c. Note on this clone: What this receptor recognizes is not known. No much larger clone exists at a distance of one base, and base qualities are not known.

CDR1 and CDR2 (WSHSY, SAAADI) derive from the germline V gene. The CDR3 runs 16 amino acids, cysteine and phenylalanine included. The read is trimmed to its CDR3 DNA, 48 bases read in frame from base 1. V was cut back by 0 bases and J by 0 bases, leaving a gap of 12 bases between them. The TCR sequence derives from a man aged 18 to 30 in good health. The V gene is TRBV10-2 and the J gene is TRBJ2-7, with the D gene uncertain. The sequenced sample consisted of naive CD8+ T cells sorted from blood. What this sample's cell subset or site label stands for: CD45RA+CCR7+. DNA sequence: TGCGCCAGCAGTGAGTCGCCGACTGCGAGCTCCTACGAGCAGTACTTC. It codes for CASSESPTASSYEQYF.